These T cell receptor beta chains were read from a single sample in a study of identifying expanded T cells in peripheral blood. The protocol was immunoSEQ multiplex PCR, while the TCRdb copy is restricted to in-frame clones and leaves out a portion. The sample yields 55,000 to 75,000 clones, 80% to 90% seen once. Material: blood. The receptors here all came from a person aged 18 to 75 in good health. Each CDR3 is given with its conserved first and last residue. A D gene is named only where the DNA matches it firmly. Clone size appears in some rows only: once, few, many, or a class for an expanded clone.

j_gene	v_gene	abundance	d_gene	CDR3nt	CDR3aa
TRBJ2-2	TRBV27	.	TRBD1	TGTGCCAGCAGCCGACAGGGGGCCGGCACCGGGGAGCTGTTTTTT	CASSRQGAGTGELFF
TRBJ2-7	TRBV16	.	TRBD1	TGTGCCAGCAGCCAAGTCAGGGGGCCCTTCCATTACGAGCAGTACTTC	CASSQVRGPFHYEQYF
TRBJ2-3	TRBV25-1	.	.	TGTGCCAGCAGTGACGGGGGGCGCTCAGATACGCAGTATTTT	CASSDGGRSDTQYF
TRBJ1-1	TRBV19	.	TRBD1	TGTGCCAGTAGTATAGGGGACAGGGCGGGGACTGAAGCTTTCTTT	CASSIGDRAGTEAFF
TRBJ2-7	TRBV9	.	TRBD1	TGTGCCAGCAGCCTTACAGGGGTCTACGAGCAGTACTTC	CASSLTGVYEQYF
TRBJ2-1	TRBV5-1	.	TRBD1	TGCGCCAGCATGGTTCGATCCGGGACAGGGGGTTACAATGAGCAGTTCTTC	CASMVRSGTGGYNEQFF
TRBJ1-1	TRBV9	.	.	TGTGCCAGCAGTCCCTTCGAGACAGGGAACACTGAAGCTTTCTTT	CASSPFETGNTEAFF
TRBJ2-7	TRBV7-2	.	.	TGTGCCAGCAGCGGCGGTTCCTACGAGCAGTACTTC	CASSGGSYEQYF
TRBJ2-2	TRBV11-3	.	.	TGTGCCAGCAGCTTCACGGCGGGCGGGGAGCTGTTTTTT	CASSFTAGGELFF
TRBJ2-1	TRBV29-1	.	TRBD1	TGCAGCGTTGAAGGGACAGGAGACTGGAATGAGCAGTTCTTC	CSVEGTGDWNEQFF
TRBJ2-1	TRBV7-7	.	TRBD1	TGTGCCAGCAGCCGGGACAGGGGTAATGAGCAGTTCTTC	CASSRDRGNEQFF
TRBJ2-1	TRBV15	few	.	TGTGCCACCAGCAGAGATTGGTTTGGAGGGGAGTTCTTC	CATSRDWFGGEFF
TRBJ1-6	TRBV6-1	.	TRBD1	TGTGCCAGCAGTGAAGGACAGGGGGTTTCACCCCTCCACTTT	CASSEGQGVSPLHF
TRBJ1-2	TRBV7-2	.	.	TGTGCCAGCAGCTTAGACCCCTGGGATCCCTATGGCTACACCTTC	CASSLDPWDPYGYTF
TRBJ2-6	TRBV14	.	.	TGTGCCAGCAGCCAAGATCGACTGGCCTCTGGGGCCAACGTCCTGACTTTC	CASSQDRLASGANVLTF
TRBJ2-7	TRBV5-1	few	.	TGCGCCAGCAGCTCAAGCTCCTACGAGCAGTACTTC	CASSSSSYEQYF
TRBJ2-7	TRBV27	.	.	TGTGCCAGCAGTTTGGATGGGTACGAGCAGTACTTC	CASSLDGYEQYF
TRBJ2-2	TRBV27	.	.	TGTGCCAGCAGTTTTTTGGGCATGGCCGGGGAGCTGTTTTTT	CASSFLGMAGELFF
TRBJ2-1	TRBV10-3	.	TRBD2	TGTGCCACTTCCAGCGGGAGGGAAAATGAGCAGTTCTTC	CATSSGRENEQFF
TRBJ1-6	TRBV28	few	.	TGTGCCAGCAGTGGCGGGGTTAATTCACCCCTCCACTTT	CASSGGVNSPLHF